This record looks at one T cell receptor (beta chain) sequence and its context. Its antigen is still unknown. The data derive from a study of cytomegalovirus exposure and HLA in healthy donors. Study-wide points: In a later analysis, a missense DCLRE1C variant was linked to TCR beta V- and J-gene trimming. Most subjects' HLA-A and HLA-B alleles were reportedly predicted from TCR beta sequences.

Trimming pared 5 bases from V and 1 base from J, leaving 12 bases between. CDR3 length: 14 residues. The germline gives CDR1 PRHDT, CDR2 FYEKMQ (reference sequence). The primer mix had 60 Vbeta and 13 Jbeta primers. TCRdb keeps only in-frame clones here, not all; method: immunoSEQ multiplex PCR. Of about 140,000 clones in the sample, 80% are singletons; the top ten hold 1.2%. This TCR came from a female donor in good health and CMV-seronegative. V and J are TRBV13 and TRBJ2-7; TRBD2 might be the D (6 bases). What was sequenced was PBMCs. CDR3 loop: CASSRLEGSYEQYF. The CDR3 DNA reads TGTGCCAGCAGCCGACTGGAGGGTTCCTACGAGCAGTACTTC.